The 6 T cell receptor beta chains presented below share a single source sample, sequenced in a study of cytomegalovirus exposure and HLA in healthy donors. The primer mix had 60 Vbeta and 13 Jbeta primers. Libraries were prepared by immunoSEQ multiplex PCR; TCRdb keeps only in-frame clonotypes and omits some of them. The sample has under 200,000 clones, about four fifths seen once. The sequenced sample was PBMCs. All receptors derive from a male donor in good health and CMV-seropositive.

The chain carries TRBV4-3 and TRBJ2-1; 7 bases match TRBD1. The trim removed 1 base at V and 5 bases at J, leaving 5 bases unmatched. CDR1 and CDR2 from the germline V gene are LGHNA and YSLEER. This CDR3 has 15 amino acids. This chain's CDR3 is CASSQGPGTDNEQFF. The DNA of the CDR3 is TGCGCCAGCAGCCAAGGCCCCGGGACAGACAATGAGCAGTTCTTC.

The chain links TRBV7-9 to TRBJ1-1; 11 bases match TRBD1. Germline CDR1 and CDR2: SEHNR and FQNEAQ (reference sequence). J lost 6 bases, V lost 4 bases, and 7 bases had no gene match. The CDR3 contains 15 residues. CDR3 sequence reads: CASSSGTGGEAEAFF. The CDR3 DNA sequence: TGTGCCAGCAGCTCCGGGACAGGGGGGGAGGCTGAAGCTTTCTTT.

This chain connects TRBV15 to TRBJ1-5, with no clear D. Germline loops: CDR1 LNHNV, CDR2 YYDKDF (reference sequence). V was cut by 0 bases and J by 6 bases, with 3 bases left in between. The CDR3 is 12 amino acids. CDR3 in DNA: TGTGCCACCAGCAGAGACAGTCAGCCCCAGCATTTT. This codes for CATSRDSQPQHF.

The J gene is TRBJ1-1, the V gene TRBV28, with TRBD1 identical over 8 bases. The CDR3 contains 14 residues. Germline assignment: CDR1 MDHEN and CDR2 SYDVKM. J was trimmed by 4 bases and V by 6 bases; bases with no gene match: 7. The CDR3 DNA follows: TGTGCCAGCAGCCGGACAGGGTGGGGCACTGAAGCTTTCTTT. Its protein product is CASSRTGWGTEAFF.

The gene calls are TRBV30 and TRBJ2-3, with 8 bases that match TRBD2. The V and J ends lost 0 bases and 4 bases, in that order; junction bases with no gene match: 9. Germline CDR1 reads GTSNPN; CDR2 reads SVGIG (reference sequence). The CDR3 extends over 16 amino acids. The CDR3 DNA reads TGTGCCTGGAGTGTACTTAGCGGGACGCGAGCAGATACGCAGTATTTT. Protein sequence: CAWSVLSGTRADTQYF.

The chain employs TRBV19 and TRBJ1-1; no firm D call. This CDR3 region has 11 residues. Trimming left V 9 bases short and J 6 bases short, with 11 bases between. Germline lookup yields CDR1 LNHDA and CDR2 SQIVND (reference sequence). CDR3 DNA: TGTGCCAGCTCGCTCGGGGCTGAAGCTTTCTTT. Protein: CASSLGAEAFF.